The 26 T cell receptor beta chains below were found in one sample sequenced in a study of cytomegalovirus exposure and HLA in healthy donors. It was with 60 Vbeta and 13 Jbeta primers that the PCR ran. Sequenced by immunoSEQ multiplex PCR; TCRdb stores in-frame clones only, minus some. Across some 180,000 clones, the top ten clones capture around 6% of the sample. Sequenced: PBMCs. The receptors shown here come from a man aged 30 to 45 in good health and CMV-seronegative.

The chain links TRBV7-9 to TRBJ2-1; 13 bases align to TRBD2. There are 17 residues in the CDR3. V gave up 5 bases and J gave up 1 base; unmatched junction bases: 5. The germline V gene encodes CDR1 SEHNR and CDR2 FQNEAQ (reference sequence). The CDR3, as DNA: TGTGCCAGCAGCCCCGGACTAGCGGGAGTATCCTACAATGAGCAGTTCTTC. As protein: CASSPGLAGVSYNEQFF.

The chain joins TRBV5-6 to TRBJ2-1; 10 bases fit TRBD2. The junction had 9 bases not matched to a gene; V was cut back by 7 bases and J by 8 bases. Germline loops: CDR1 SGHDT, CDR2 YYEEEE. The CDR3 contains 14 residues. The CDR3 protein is CASGSSGSFYEQFF. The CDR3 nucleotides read TGTGCCAGCGGCTCTAGCGGGAGTTTCTATGAGCAGTTCTTC.

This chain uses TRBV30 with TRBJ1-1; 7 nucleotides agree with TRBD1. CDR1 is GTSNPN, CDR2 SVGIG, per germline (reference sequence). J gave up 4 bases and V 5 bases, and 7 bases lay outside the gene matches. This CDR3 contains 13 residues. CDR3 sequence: CAWDRATGTEAFF. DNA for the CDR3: TGTGCCTGGGACAGGGCAACGGGCACTGAAGCTTTCTTT.

CDR3 in DNA: TGTGCCAGCTCACCCCTCCCCAGGGAGGAGGGCTATGGCTACACCTTC. Its protein is CASSPLPREEGYGYTF. The chain employs TRBV18 and TRBJ1-2; D perhaps matches TRBD1 (5 bases). The length of the CDR3 is 16 residues. Germline CDR1 is KGHSH and CDR2 is LQKENI. Trimming took off 3 bases at V and 4 bases at J, with 18 bases between the two ends.

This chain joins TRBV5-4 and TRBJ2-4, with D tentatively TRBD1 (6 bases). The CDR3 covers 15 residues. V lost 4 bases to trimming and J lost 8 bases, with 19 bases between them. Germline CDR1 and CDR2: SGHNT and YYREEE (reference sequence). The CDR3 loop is CASSLPGTTADIQYF. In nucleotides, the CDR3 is TGTGCCAGCAGCCTACCCGGGACAACGGCTGACATTCAGTACTTC.

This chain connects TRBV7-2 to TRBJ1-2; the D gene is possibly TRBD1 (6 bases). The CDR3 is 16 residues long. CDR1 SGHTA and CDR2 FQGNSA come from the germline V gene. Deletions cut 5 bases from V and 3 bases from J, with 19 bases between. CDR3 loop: CASSANREGEDYGYTF. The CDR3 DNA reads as TGTGCCAGCAGCGCAAACAGGGAGGGGGAGGACTATGGCTACACCTTC.

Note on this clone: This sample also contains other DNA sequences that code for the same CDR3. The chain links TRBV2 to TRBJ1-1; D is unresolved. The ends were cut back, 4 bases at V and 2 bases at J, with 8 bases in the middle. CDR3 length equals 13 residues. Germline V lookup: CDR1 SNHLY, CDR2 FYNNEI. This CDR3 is CASSVPGNTEAFF. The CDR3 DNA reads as TGTGCCAGCAGTGTTCCGGGAAACACTGAAGCTTTCTTT. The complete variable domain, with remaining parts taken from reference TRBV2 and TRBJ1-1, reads EPEVTQTPSHQVTQMGQEVILRCVPISNHLYFYWYRQILGQKVEFLVSFYNNEISEKSEIFDDQFSVERPDGSNFTLKIRSTKLEDSAMYFCASSVPGNTEAFFGQGTRLTVV.

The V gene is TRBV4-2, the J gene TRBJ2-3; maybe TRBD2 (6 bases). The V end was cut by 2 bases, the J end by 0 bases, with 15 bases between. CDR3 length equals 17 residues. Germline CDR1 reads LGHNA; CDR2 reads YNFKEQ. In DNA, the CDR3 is TGTGCCAGCAGCCAAAGGAGTAGCGGAGCCAGCACAGATACGCAGTATTTT. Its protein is CASSQRSSGASTDTQYF.

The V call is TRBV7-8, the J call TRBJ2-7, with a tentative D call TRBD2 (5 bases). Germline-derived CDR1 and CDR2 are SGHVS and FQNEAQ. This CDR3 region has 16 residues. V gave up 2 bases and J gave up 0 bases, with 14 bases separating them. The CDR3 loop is CASSLHQVRDSYEQYF. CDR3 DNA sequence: TGTGCCAGCAGCTTACACCAAGTCCGGGACTCCTACGAGCAGTACTTC.

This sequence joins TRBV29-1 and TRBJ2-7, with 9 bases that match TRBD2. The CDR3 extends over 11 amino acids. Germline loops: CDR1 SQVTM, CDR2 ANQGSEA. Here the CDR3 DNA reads TGCAGTGGCGGGGGGGCTGGGGAGCAGTACTTC. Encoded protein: CSGGGAGEQYF.

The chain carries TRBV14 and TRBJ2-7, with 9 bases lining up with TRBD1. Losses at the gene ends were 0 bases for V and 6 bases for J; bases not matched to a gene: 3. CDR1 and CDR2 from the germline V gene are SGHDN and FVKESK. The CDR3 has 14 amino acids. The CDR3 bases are TGTGCCAGCAGCCAAGATGGGACAGGGCCCGAGCAGTACTTC. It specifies CASSQDGTGPEQYF.

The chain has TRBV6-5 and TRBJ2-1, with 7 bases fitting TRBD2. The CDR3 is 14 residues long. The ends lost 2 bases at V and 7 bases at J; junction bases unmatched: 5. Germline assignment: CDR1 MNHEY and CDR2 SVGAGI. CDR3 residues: CASSYGFSGNEQFF. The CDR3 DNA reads TGTGCCAGCAGTTACGGTTTTAGCGGGAATGAGCAGTTCTTC.

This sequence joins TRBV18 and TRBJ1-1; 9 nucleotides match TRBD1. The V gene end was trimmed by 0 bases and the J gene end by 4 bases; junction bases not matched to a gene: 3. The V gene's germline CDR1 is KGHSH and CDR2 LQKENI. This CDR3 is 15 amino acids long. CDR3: CASSPPNRGLTEAFF. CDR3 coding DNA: TGTGCCAGCTCACCACCAAACAGGGGGCTCACTGAAGCTTTCTTT.

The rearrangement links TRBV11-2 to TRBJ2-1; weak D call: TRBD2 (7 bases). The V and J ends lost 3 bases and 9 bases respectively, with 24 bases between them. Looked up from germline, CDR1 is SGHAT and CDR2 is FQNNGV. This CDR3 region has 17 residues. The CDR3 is CASSLYFSRGAHSEQFF. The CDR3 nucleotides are TGTGCCAGCAGCTTGTACTTCTCTCGGGGGGCACACAGTGAGCAGTTCTTC.

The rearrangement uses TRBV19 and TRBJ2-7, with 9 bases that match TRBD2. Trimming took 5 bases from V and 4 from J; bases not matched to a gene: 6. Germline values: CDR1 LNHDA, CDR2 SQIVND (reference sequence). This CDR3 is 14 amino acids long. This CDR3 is CASSGGTSLYEQYF. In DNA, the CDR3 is TGTGCCAGTAGTGGAGGGACTAGCTTATACGAGCAGTACTTC. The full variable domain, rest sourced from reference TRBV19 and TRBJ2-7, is DGGITQSPKYLFRKEGQNVTLSCEQNLNHDAMYWYRQDPGQGLRLIYYSQIVNDFQKGDIAEGYSVSREKKESFPLTVTSAQKNPTAFYLCASSGGTSLYEQYFGPGTRLTVT.

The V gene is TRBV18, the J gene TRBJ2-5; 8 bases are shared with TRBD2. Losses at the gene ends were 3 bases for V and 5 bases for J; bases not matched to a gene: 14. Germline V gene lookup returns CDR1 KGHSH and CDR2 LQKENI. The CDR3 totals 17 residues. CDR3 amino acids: CASSPPGLVVRIETQYF. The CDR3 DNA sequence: TGTGCCAGCTCACCCCCGGGACTAGTTGTGAGAATCGAGACCCAGTACTTC.

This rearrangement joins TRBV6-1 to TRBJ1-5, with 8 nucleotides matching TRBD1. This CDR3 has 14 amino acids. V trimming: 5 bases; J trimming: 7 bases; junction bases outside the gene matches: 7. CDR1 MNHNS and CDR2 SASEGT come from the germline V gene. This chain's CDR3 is CASSQTGDRQPQHF. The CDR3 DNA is TGTGCCAGCAGTCAGACAGGGGATCGACAGCCCCAGCATTTT.

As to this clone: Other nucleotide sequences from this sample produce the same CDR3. CDR3 sequence (DNA): TGTGCCAGAAGCCCATCTAGCGGGAGCTACGAGCAGTACTTC. It yields the protein CARSPSSGSYEQYF. The chain uses TRBV5-3 and TRBJ2-7; TRBD2 agrees at 10 bases. TRBV5-3 is an ORF, with its function uncertain. The CDR3 extends over 14 amino acids. With V trimmed by 4 bases and J by 3 bases, 4 bases remained unmatched.

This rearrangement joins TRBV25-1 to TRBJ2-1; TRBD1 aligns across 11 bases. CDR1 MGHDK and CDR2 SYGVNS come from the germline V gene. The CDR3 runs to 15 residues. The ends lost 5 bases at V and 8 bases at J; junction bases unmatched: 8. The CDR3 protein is CASSTGGQGADEQFF. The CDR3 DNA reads TGTGCCAGCAGTACAGGCGGACAGGGGGCCGATGAGCAGTTCTTC.

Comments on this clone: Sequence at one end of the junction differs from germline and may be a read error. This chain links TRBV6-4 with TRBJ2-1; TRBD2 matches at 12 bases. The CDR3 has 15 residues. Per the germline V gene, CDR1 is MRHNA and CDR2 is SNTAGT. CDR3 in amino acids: CTSSKGLAGDNEQFF. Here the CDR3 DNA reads TGTACCAGCAGTAAGGGACTAGCGGGTGACAATGAGCAGTTCTTC.

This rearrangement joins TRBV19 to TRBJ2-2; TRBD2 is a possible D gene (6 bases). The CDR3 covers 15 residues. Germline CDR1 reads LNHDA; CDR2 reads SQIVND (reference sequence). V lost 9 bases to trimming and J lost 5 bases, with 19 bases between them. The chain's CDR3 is CASKAGRRDTGELFF. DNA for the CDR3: TGTGCCAGCAAGGCGGGACGGAGGGATACCGGGGAGCTGTTTTTT.

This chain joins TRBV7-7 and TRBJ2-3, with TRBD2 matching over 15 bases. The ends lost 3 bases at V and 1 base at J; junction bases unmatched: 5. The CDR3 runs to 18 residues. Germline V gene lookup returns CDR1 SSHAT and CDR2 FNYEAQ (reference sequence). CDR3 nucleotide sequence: TGTGCCAGCAGCTTGGGACTAGCGGGGGGCCGGGGCACAGATACGCAGTATTTT. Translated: CASSLGLAGGRGTDTQYF.

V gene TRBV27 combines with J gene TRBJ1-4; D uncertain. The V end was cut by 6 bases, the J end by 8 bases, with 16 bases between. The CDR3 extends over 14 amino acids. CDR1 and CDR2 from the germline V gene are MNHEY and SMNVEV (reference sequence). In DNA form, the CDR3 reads TGTGCCAGCAGGCGGGCCAGTACTTCCGAAAAACTGTTTTTT. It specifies CASRRASTSEKLFF.

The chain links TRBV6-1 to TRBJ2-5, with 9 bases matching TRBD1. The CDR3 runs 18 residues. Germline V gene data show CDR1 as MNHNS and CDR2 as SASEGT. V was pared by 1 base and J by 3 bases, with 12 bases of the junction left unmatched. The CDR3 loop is CASSEGTGARVVEETQYF. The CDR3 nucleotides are TGTGCCAGCAGTGAAGGGACAGGGGCGCGGGTTGTGGAAGAGACCCAGTACTTC.

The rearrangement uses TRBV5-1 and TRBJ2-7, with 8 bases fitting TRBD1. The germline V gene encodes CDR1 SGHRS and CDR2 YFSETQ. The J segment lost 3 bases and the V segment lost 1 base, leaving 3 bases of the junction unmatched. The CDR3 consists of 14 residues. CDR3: CASSLTGGNYEQYF. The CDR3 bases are TGCGCCAGCAGCTTGACAGGGGGAAACTACGAGCAGTACTTC. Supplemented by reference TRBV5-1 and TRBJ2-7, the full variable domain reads KAGVTQTPRYLIKTRGQQVTLSCSPISGHRSVSWYQQTPGQGLQFLFEYFSETQRNKGNFPGRFSGRQFSNSRSEMNVSTLELGDSALYLCASSLTGGNYEQYFGPGTRLTVT.

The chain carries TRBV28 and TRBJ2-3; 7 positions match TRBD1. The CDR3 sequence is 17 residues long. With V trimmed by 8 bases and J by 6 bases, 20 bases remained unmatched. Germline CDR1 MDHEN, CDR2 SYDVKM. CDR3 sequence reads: CASHTLDRRFSPDTQYF. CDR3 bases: TGTGCCAGCCACACGTTGGACAGGCGTTTTTCGCCGGATACGCAGTATTTT.